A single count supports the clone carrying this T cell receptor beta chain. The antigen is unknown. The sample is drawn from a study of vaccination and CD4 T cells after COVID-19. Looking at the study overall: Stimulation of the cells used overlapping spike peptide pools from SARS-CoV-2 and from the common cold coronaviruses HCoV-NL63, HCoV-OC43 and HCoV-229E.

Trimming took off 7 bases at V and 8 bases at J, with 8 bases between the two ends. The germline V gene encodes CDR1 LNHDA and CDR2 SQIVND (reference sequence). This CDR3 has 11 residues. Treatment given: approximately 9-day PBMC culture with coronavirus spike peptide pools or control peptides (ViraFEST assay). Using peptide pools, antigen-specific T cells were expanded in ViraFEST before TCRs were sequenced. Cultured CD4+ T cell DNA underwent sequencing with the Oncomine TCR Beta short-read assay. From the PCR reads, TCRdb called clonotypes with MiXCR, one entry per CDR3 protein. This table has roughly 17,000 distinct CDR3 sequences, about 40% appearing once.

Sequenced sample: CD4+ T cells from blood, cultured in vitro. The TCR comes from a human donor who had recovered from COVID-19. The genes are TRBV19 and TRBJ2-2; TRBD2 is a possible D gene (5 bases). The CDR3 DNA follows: TGTGCCAGTACCACGGGAGGGGAGCTGTTTTTT. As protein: CASTTGGELFF.